The 8 T cell receptor beta chains in this list originate from one sample, sequenced in a study of blood T cell repertoires in COVID-19. Profiled with immunoSEQ multiplex PCR; TCRdb holds only in-frame clones, not every one. The profile shows about 200,000 clones, 86% of them singletons. The sequenced sample was PBMCs or T cells enriched from blood (not recorded which). These receptor sequences come from a woman in her twenties or thirties who had been exposed to COVID-19.

The J gene is TRBJ1-2, the V gene TRBV10-3; 10 nucleotides line up with TRBD1. Germline loops: CDR1 ENHRY, CDR2 SYGVKD. The CDR3 length is 15 residues. V lost 0 bases and J lost 4; bases outside the gene matches: 2. The chain's CDR3 is CAISESRDRGYGYTF. Written as DNA, the CDR3 is TGTGCCATCAGTGAGTCGCGGGACAGGGGCTATGGCTACACCTTC.

This sequence joins TRBV4-2 and TRBJ2-7, with unresolved D. The CDR3 covers 14 residues. V shed 0 bases and J shed 3 bases, with 9 bases lying between them. Germline V lookup: CDR1 LGHNA, CDR2 YNFKEQ. CDR3 protein: CASSQDLSNYEQYF. The DNA for the CDR3 is TGTGCCAGCAGCCAAGATTTGAGTAACTACGAGCAGTACTTC.

The rearrangement uses TRBV5-1 and TRBJ1-1; the match to TRBD1 covers 12 bases. In germline, CDR1 is SGHRS, CDR2 YFSETQ. This CDR3 is built from 14 residues. The ends lost 4 bases at V and 11 bases at J; junction bases unmatched: 9. CDR3 protein: CASSPGTGGGGAFF. CDR3 coding DNA: TGCGCCAGCAGCCCCGGGACAGGGGGCGGGGGGGCTTTCTTT.

The chain combines TRBV19 with TRBJ1-5; TRBD1 aligns across 9 bases. The CDR3 loop spans 14 amino acids. V was pared by 5 bases and J by 4 bases, with 3 bases of the junction left unmatched. CDR1 and CDR2 (germline): LNHDA, SQIVND (reference sequence). This chain's CDR3 is CASSSGTGNQPQHF. The CDR3, as DNA: TGTGCCAGTAGTTCCGGGACAGGGAATCAGCCCCAGCATTTT.

The CDR3 sequence is CASSRGGGNTEAFF. In DNA form, the CDR3 reads TGTGCCAGCAGCCGGGGAGGGGGGAACACTGAAGCTTTCTTT. V gene TRBV9 combines with J gene TRBJ1-1, with a weak D call TRBD1 (6 bases). The germline V and J ends were trimmed by 4 bases and 1 base, with 11 bases remaining between them. CDR3 length: 14 residues. Germline values: CDR1 SGDLS, CDR2 YYNGEE. The complete variable domain, with remaining parts taken from reference TRBV9 and TRBJ1-1, reads DSGVTQTPKHLITATGQRVTLRCSPRSGDLSVYWYQQSLDQGLQFLIQYYNGEERAKGNILERFSAQQFPDLHSELNLSSLELGDSALYFCASSRGGGNTEAFFGQGTRLTVV.

V usage is TRBV3-1 (or the pseudogene TRBV3-2) and J usage is TRBJ2-7; D is ambiguous. Trimming took off 0 bases at V and 3 bases at J, with 6 bases between the two ends. This CDR3 is built from 13 residues. The V gene's germline CDR1 is LGHDT and CDR2 YNNKEL (reference sequence). CDR3 coding DNA: TGTGCCAGCAGCCAAGACCTATACTACGAGCAGTACTTC. It translates to CASSQDLYYEQYF.

V is TRBV18 and J is TRBJ1-4; 7 bases match TRBD1. V dropped 3 bases and J dropped 4; count of bases not matched to a gene: 8. Germline lookup yields CDR1 KGHSH and CDR2 LQKENI. The CDR3 extends over 16 amino acids. CDR3 protein: CASSPLGDSFNEKLFF. The DNA of the CDR3 is TGTGCCAGCTCACCCCTTGGGGACAGCTTTAATGAAAAACTGTTTTTT.

The chain recombines TRBV24-1 with TRBJ1-1; D possibly corresponds to TRBD1 (6 bases). With 10 bases removed from V and 2 bases from J, the gap between germline ends came to 16 bases. The CDR3 is 14 amino acids. CDR1 is KGHDR, CDR2 SFDVKD, per germline. CDR3 residues: CATQAGDRNTEAFF. CDR3 in DNA: TGTGCCACGCAAGCAGGGGACCGTAACACTGAAGCTTTCTTT.